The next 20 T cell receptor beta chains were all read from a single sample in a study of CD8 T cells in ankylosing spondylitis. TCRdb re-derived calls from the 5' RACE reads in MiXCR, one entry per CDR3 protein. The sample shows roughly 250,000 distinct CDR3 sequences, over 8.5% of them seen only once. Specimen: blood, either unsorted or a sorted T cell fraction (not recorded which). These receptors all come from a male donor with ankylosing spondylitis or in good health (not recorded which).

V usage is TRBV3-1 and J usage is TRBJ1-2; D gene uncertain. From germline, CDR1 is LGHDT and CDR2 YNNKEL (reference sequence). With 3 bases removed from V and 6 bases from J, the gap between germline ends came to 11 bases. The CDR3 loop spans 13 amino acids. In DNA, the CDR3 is TGTGCCAGCAGCCACCCCAGTGGGGATGGCTACACCTTC. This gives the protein CASSHPSGDGYTF.

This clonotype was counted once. CDR3 in DNA: TGTGCCATCCGGGGGATGGACACTGAAGCTTTCTTT. The encoded protein is CAIRGMDTEAFF. The chain recombines TRBV10-3 with TRBJ1-1, with a tentative D call TRBD1 (5 bases). The germline gives CDR1 ENHRY, CDR2 SYGVKD. The germline V and J ends were trimmed by 8 bases and 3 bases, with 10 bases remaining between them. The CDR3 contains 12 residues.

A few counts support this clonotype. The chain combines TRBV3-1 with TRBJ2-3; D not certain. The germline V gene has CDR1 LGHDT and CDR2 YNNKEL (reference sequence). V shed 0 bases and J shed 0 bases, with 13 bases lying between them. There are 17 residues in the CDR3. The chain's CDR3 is CASSQDGISLSTDTQYF. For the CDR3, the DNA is TGTGCCAGCAGCCAAGATGGAATTTCCCTTAGCACAGATACGCAGTATTTT.

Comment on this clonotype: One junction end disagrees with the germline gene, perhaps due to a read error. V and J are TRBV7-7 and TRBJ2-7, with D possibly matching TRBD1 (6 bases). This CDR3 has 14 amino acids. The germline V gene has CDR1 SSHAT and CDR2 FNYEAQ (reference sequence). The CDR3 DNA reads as TGTGCTAGCAGTTCGACGGACAGCTCCTACGAGCAGTACTTC. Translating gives CASSSTDSSYEQYF. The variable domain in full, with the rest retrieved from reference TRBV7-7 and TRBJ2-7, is GAGVSQSPRYKVTKRGQDVTLRCDPISSHATLYWYQQALGQGPEFLTYFNYEAQPDKSGLPSDRFSAERPEGSISTLTIQRTEQRDSAMYRCASSSTDSSYEQYFGPGTRLTVT.

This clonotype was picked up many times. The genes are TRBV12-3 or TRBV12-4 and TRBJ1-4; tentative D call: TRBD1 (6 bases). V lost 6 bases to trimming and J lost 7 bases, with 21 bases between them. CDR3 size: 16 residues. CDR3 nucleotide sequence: TGTGCCAGCAGCATCTCGACAGGCCACCTAGGTGAAAAACTGTTTTTT. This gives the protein CASSISTGHLGEKLFF.

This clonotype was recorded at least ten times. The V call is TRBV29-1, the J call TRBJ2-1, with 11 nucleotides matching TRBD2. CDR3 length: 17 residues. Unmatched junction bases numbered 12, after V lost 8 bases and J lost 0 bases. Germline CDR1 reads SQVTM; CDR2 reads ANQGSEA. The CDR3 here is CSLGLAASYISYNEQFF. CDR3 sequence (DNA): TGCAGCTTGGGACTAGCGGCTTCTTATATCTCCTACAATGAGCAGTTCTTC.

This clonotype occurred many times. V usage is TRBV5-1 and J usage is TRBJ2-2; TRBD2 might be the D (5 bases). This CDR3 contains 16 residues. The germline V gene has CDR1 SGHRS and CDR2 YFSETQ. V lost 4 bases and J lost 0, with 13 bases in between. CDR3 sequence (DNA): TGCGCCAGCAGCCCACCGGACTCTGCGAACACCGGGGAGCTGTTTTTT. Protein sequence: CASSPPDSANTGELFF. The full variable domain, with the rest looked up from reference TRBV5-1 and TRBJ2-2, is KAGVTQTPRYLIKTRGQQVTLSCSPISGHRSVSWYQQTPGQGLQFLFEYFSETQRNKGNFPGRFSGRQFSNSRSEMNVSTLELGDSALYLCASSPPDSANTGELFFGEGSRLTVL.

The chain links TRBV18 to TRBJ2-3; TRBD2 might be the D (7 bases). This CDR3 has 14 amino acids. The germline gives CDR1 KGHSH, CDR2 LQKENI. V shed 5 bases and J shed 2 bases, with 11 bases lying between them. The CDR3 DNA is TGTGCCAGCTCAAAAGGGGGGGCCACAGATACGCAGTATTTT. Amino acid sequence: CASSKGGATDTQYF.

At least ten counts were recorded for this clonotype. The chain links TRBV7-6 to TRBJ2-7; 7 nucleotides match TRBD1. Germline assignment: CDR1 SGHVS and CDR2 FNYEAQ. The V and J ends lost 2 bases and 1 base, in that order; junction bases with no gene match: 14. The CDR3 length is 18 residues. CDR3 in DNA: TGTGCCAGCAGCTTAAGTTATGGACAGGAAGGGCTGTCCTACGAGCAGTACTTC. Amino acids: CASSLSYGQEGLSYEQYF.

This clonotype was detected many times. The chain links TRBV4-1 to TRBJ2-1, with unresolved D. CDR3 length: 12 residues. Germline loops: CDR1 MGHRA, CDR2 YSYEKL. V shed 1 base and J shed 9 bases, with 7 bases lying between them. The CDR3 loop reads CASSQVLAEQFF. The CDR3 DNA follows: TGCGCCAGCAGCCAAGTTTTAGCTGAGCAGTTCTTC.

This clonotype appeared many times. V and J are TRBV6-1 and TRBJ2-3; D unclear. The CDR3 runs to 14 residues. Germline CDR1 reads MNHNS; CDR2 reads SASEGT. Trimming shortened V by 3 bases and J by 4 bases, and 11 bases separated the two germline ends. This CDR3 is CASSDRQSPDTQYF. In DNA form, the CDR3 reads TGTGCCAGCAGTGATAGACAAAGCCCAGATACGCAGTATTTT.

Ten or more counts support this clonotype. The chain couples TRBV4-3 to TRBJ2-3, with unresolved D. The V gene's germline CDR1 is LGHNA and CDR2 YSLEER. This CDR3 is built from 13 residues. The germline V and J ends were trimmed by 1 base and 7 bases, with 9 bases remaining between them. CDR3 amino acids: CASSQGLDHTQYF. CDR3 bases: TGCGCCAGCAGCCAAGGCCTAGACCATACGCAGTATTTT.

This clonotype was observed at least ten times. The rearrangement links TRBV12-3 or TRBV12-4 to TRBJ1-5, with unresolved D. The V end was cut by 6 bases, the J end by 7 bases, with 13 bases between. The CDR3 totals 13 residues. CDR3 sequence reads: CASSIFFGQPQHF. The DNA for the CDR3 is TGTGCCAGCAGCATCTTCTTCGGACAGCCCCAGCATTTT.

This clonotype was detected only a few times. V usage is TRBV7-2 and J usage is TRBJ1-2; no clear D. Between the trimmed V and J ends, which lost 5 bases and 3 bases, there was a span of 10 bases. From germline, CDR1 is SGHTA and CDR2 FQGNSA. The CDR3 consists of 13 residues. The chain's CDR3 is CASSPPDHYGYTF. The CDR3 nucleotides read TGTGCCAGCAGCCCTCCCGACCACTATGGCTACACCTTC.

CDR3: CASSYSAGSSGNTIYF. The CDR3 nucleotides are TGTGCCAGCAGTTATTCGGCGGGGAGCTCTGGAAACACCATATATTTT. This chain joins TRBV6-2 or TRBV6-3 and TRBJ1-3; D gene ambiguous. Germline-derived CDR1 and CDR2 are MNHEY and SVGEGT. This CDR3 contains 16 residues. V was cut by 3 bases and J by 0 bases, with 12 bases left in between.

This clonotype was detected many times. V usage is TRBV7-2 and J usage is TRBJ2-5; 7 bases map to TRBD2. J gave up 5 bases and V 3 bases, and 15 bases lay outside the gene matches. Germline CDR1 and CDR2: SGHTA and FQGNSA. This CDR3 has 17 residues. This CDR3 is CASSLGNLAVLKETQYF. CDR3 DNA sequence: TGTGCCAGCAGCTTGGGGAATCTAGCGGTCTTGAAGGAGACCCAGTACTTC.

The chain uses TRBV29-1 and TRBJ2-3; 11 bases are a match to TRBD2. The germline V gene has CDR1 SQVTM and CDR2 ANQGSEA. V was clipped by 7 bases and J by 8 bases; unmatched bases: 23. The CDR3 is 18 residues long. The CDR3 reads CSAAGTGGLAGRGGTQYF. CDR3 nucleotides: TGCAGCGCTGCGGGGACAGGAGGACTAGCGGGCCGGGGAGGTACGCAGTATTTT.

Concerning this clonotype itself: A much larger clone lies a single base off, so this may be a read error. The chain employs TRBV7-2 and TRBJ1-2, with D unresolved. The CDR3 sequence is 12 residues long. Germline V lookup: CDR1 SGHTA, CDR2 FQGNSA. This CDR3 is CASSLGSRGYPF. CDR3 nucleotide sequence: TGTGCCAGCAGCTTGGGGAGTCGCGGCTACCCCTTC.

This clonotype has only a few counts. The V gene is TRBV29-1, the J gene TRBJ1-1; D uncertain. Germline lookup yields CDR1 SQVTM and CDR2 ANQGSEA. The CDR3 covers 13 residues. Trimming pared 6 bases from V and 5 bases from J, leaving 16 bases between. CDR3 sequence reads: CSVAMGLGTEAFF. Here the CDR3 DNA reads TGCAGCGTGGCTATGGGGTTGGGGACTGAAGCTTTCTTT.

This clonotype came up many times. The CDR3 protein is CASSPGTGIHF. CDR3 in DNA: TGTGCCAGCAGCCCCGGGACAGGTATCCATTTT. This chain uses TRBV2 with TRBJ1-5, with 8 bases matching TRBD1. V lost 6 bases, J lost 16 bases, and 8 bases stayed unmatched. In germline, CDR1 is SNHLY, CDR2 FYNNEI. CDR3 size: 11 residues.